The rows below give T cell receptor beta chains drawn from one sample of a study of PD-1 blockade in classical Hodgkin lymphoma. The method was immunoSEQ multiplex PCR; TCRdb's version includes in-frame clones alone and lacks a portion of them. This table holds about 93,000 clones, roughly 76% found once. The specimen was peripheral blood mononuclear cells (PBMCs), collected before the second cycle of nivolumab. These TCRs come from a human donor with classical Hodgkin lymphoma. Both conserved end residues are part of each CDR3. Part of the rows lack a size; the others show once, few, many or a class for expanded clones.

TRBJ2-3 few TRBV2 CASTVGAGTDTQYF
TRBJ1-2 - TRBV4-1 CASSQGPRGQPSYGYTF
TRBJ2-3 - TRBV5-1 CASSLDRGADTQYF
TRBJ1-1 once TRBV10-2 CASSLNRETEAFF
TRBJ2-1 - TRBV2 CASSLLAGAYNEQFF
TRBJ2-1 few TRBV7-3 CASSVGPIYNEQFF
TRBJ1-3 - TRBV7-9 CASLPGAGNTIYF
TRBJ1-5 - TRBV11-2 CASSSNYRDVGNQPQHF
TRBJ2-7 - TRBV19 CASSIGRQVSGSSHEQYF
TRBJ1-2 - TRBV30 CAWSVLDSKTNYGYTF
TRBJ2-3 - TRBV7-9 CASSLRLPQTTLGDTQYF
TRBJ1-3 - TRBV7-2 CASSLATSGNTIYF
TRBJ2-4 - TRBV7-9 CASSVLSGGLSAKNIQYF
TRBJ2-6 - TRBV7-3 CASSRLAGLDSGANVLTF
TRBJ2-7 few TRBV7-2 CASSLVLSGSYEQYF
TRBJ2-1 few TRBV29-1 CSGGTNEQFF
TRBJ1-1 - TRBV29-1 CSVDPGQGLMNTEAFF
TRBJ2-2 few TRBV7-2 CASSPSGLASTGELFF
TRBJ2-3 few TRBV7-8 CASSSSGGSGDTQYF
TRBJ2-7 once TRBV7-6 CASSLGDSTYEQYF
TRBJ1-1 - TRBV30 CAWSVTGGDTEAFF
TRBJ2-5 - TRBV28 CASSSPETQYF
TRBJ1-2 - TRBV2 CASSSGTGRNYGYTF
TRBJ2-1 - TRBV23-1 CASSQSLGGLSSYNEQFF
TRBJ2-3 - TRBV10-3 CAISQTRSSPDTQYF
TRBJ2-7 - TRBV18 CASSPSGQGSSYEQYF
TRBJ2-7 - TRBV7-9 CASRHMEGSYEQYF
TRBJ2-7 few TRBV7-9 CASSPGTGMYEQYF
TRBJ2-1 - TRBV6-5 CASSYSLSGSYNEQFF
TRBJ2-1 - TRBV9 CASSVRLTPPNEQFF
TRBJ1-2 - TRBV19 CASNPGVAAYGYTF
TRBJ1-3 - TRBV28 CASRHSSGNTIYF
TRBJ2-3 - TRBV5-6 CASDHMWTGGTDTQYF
TRBJ2-7 - TRBV5-1 CASSFDRTWDEQYF
TRBJ1-5 - TRBV2 CASSLDSLRNQPQHF
TRBJ1-3 - TRBV6-1 CASRALGYGNTIYF
TRBJ1-2 - TRBV13 CASSLGSGGANYGYTF
TRBJ2-1 - TRBV7-8 CASSRGLYNEQFF
TRBJ2-7 once TRBV11-1 CASSPLGTAREQYF
TRBJ1-1 - TRBV11-2 CASSQDSAGAFF
TRBJ1-5 - TRBV7-2 CASSTQGAGGNQPQHF
TRBJ2-7 medium-sized TRBV5-4 CASSLGGLAAYEQYF
TRBJ2-7 - TRBV5-1 CASSLGQTGEQYF
TRBJ2-4 - TRBV11-2 CASSLDPDTPSPYF
TRBJ2-6 - TRBV19 CASKFGAGANVLTF
TRBJ1-2 - TRBV30 CAWSPGGYGYTF
TRBJ1-1 - TRBV9 CASSVGHGGATEAFF
TRBJ2-1 - TRBV30 CAWSVLGAEQFF
TRBJ2-3 - TRBV7-9 CASSASTDTQYF
TRBJ1-2 few TRBV4-1 CASSQDELRNYGYTF
TRBJ2-5 - TRBV5-1 CASSLGTGAVPETQYF
TRBJ1-4 - TRBV6-6 CASSYSGQARGELFF
TRBJ1-2 once TRBV30 CAGAHLQGADGYTF
TRBJ2-1 once TRBV30 CAWSVLVFTGEQFF
TRBJ2-3 - TRBV5-8 CASSLALAGPTDTQYF